Detailed here is one T cell receptor (beta chain). The study ran its PCR with 60 Vbeta and 13 Jbeta primers. Sequencing was performed with immunoSEQ multiplex PCR; in TCRdb, only in-frame clones are kept and a portion is missing. Here the sample spans about 110,000 clones, 71% being singletons. This specimen belongs to a study of cytomegalovirus exposure and HLA in healthy donors. The CDR3 has 14 amino acids. Germline lookup yields CDR1 MNHEY and CDR2 SMNVEV (reference sequence). J lost 3 bases, V lost 6 bases, and 5 bases had no gene match. This chain joins TRBV27 and TRBJ2-7, with 10 bases lining up with TRBD1. The sequence was collected from a female donor in good health and CMV-seronegative. Sequenced input: PBMCs. CDR3 sequence reads: CASRRQGAHYEQYF. DNA of the CDR3: TGTGCCAGCAGGAGACAGGGGGCCCACTACGAGCAGTACTTC.